The entry that follows covers one T cell receptor beta chain sequence. The specificity of this receptor is unknown. Base qualities are missing; no much larger clone stands one base away. These data belong to a study of cytomegalovirus exposure and HLA in healthy donors (dated by TCRdb to about 2017). Context from the whole study: In an earlier analysis of fewer than 750 of the donors, 276 Gb of sequence data and just under 120 million unique TCR beta sequences from some 170 million T cells were reported. An early release that covered roughly 600 HLA-typed donors contained around 330 gigabases of sequencing data and around 80 million unique TCR sequences. Of the roughly 430 genotyped donors, approximately 83% fell in the genetic ancestry cluster associated with self-reported Caucasian donors. The study was designed to test whether signatures of past pathogen exposure could be identified by cataloging public T cell receptors. The study profiled the T cell repertoires of 500 to 800 subjects by immunosequencing and related them to cytomegalovirus serostatus. A separate validation cohort of 100 to 150 different subjects was used in addition to the approximately 670-subject first cohort. High-throughput TCR immunosequencing, statistical association of individual TCRs with disease status, and machine learning were combined to predict cytomegalovirus infection status. A later analysis re-analyzed previously published TCR beta repertoires from 500 to 700 donors and added high-resolution HLA genotyping to study TCR occurrence patterns. In the later analysis, no new phenotypic data were used to find candidate immune exposures; instead, reliance was placed on TCR beta sequences and their occurrence across donors. To decide whether each TCR beta V gene segment behaved as functional or pseudogenic, an earlier analysis of some 600 of the donors relied on high-throughput TCR beta sequencing. Donor age, sex, ethnicity and CMV serostatus were compiled alongside the repertoire data. A later genetic analysis took genome-wide SNP genotypes for 398 of the 666 donors and used that subset as a discovery cohort. Every repertoire in the discovery cohort had been generated on one and the same sequencing platform. Class I and class II HLA loci were covered by the typing at four-digit resolution. The number of typed donors differed by locus: about 620-630 for A, B, C, DRB1 and DQB1; 500 to 550 for DQA1; approximately 600 for DPA1; and around 450 for DPB1. Four or five DR-DQ haplotypes were handled as single units for association and clustering because linkage in the cohort was strong. Across roughly 420 genotyped donors of the cohort, an average of roughly 230,000 unique TCR beta nucleotide sequences per donor were sequenced, and approximately 19% of those sequences were non-productive.

Library preparation employed the immunoSEQ multiplex PCR assay. For the multiplex PCR, a mixture combining 60 forward primers for TCR Vbeta segments and 13 reverse primers for TCR Jbeta segments was used. The CDR3 region of rearranged TCR beta genes was amplified from genomic DNA with a multiplex PCR assay. On the Illumina HiSeq System, the amplified TCR beta libraries were sequenced as 87-base-pair reads. For the original study's pipeline: A later analysis counted about 80 million unique TCR beta chains across the 666 repertoires, and around 9.9 million of these chains were shared by at least two donors. Raw reads were error-corrected and collapsed into unique sequences by a nearest-neighbor algorithm in which closely related sequences were merged to remove PCR and sequencing errors. V, D and J gene segments were assigned by aligning CDR3 sequences to IMGT reference sequences. Each retained sequence needed at least a six-nucleotide match to both a V gene segment and a J gene segment. A rearrangement counted as productive if the CDR3 had no stop codons and remained in frame with V and J, and every other rearrangement counted as non-productive. Following IMGT convention, CDR3 was defined as the stretch from the second conserved V-encoded cysteine up to the conserved J-encoded phenylalanine. Sequences without an unambiguous match to a single V gene segment were excluded from the earlier analysis of a few hundred of the donors. In an earlier analysis of around 590 of the donors, a V segment was called functional when productive rearrangements were above 56.7%, and segregating when the standard deviation between donors exceeded 5%. A statistical classification framework was built to diagnose cytomegalovirus status from the catalog of TCR beta chain sequences. V and J gene assignment, in a later analysis, came from comparing TCR nucleotide sequences with IMGT/GENE-DB human TR gene sequences. Using the TCRdist pipeline, a later analysis assigned CDR3 sequences along with most-parsimonious VDJ recombination scenarios. A later analysis defined each TCR beta chain by its CDR3 amino acid sequence plus V-gene family, and excluded reads lacking a unique V-gene family. To address suspected cross-contamination and a sequencing artifact, a later analysis removed over 500 highly shared, low-generation-probability nucleotide sequences. For each public chain, a later analysis derived a clonal expansion index from normalized ranks of inferred template counts within each repertoire. Generation probabilities in a later analysis came from a VDJ recombination model fitted to out-of-frame rearrangements, and those results were checked against IGoR. In a later analysis, hypergeometric tests were used to score TCR-TCR, TCR-HLA and TCR-CMV co-occurrence, with a repertoire-size bias correction applied to TCR pairs. In a later analysis, false discovery rates were estimated by permuting HLA or CMV assignments 20 times. In a later analysis, co-occurring TCRs were grouped using DBSCAN, and TCRdist sequence similarity was added for clustering within HLA-allele-positive subsets. For co-occurrence clustering, repertoires with fewer than 30,000 or more than 120,000 public chains were excluded, along with a handful of repertoires with anomalous nucleotide sharing. TCRdb limited this immuneACCESS table to in-frame rearrangements with V and J called. A share of clones is missing; checked studies link under half to unresolved V genes, and the rest is unexplained. The V and J calls and clone size come from that table; D and trimming were worked out from the DNA. This sample has fewer than 200,000 clones in its table, and 75% to 80% of those were observed once. Clones ranked in the top ten supply approximately 2.9% of the sample.

The cohort comprised more than 550 healthy bone marrow donors. Cohort members were all nominally healthy when sampled, although unrecorded immune exposures were likely present. The donor tested CMV seronegative and was one of the 352 seronegative cohort members. A peripheral blood sample was collected from each donor, and TCR beta sequencing was performed on peripheral blood mononuclear cells. The Qiagen DNeasy Blood Extraction Kit was used to extract genomic DNA from the blood cell samples. Reading the germline V gene gives CDR1 ENHRY and CDR2 SYGVKD. The CDR3 has 15 amino acids, counting the end cysteine and phenylalanine. Kept here is only the CDR3 DNA, which spans 45 bases and is read in frame from base 1. The germline V and J ends show losses of 3 bases and 4 bases respectively, and no gene match explains 5 bases of the junction. Overall study outcomes, separate from this receptor: Most TCR sequences were seen in very few donors, while some public TCRs were found in many individuals. Because HLA typing was unavailable for some donors at each locus, only the typed subset was used in association tests. Strong co-occurrence of HLA alleles, especially DR and DQ, made assigning TCR associations to individual alleles difficult. At a false discovery rate of 0.05, a later analysis linked under 20,000 TCR beta sequences to specific HLA alleles. In vitro tests confirmed that a few of the cytomegalovirus-associated TCR beta chains recognize cytomegalovirus antigens. In a later analysis, the rate of TCR association differed among HLA loci, with DRB1 alleles having the most associated TCRs and HLA-C alleles having the fewest. The classifier was reported to diagnose cytomegalovirus status with high specificity and sensitivity in both the original and validation cohorts. According to a later genetic analysis, donors in an Asian-associated ancestry cluster had fewer N-insertions in productive TCRs than the approximately 710-donor mean. Because counts were too low, approximately 15 rarely observed V segments, including chromosome 9 orphons, were excluded from the earlier analysis of around 640 of the donors. Correlated functional status among segregating V segments might be attributable to linkage disequilibrium, but an unknown experimental factor could not be ruled out. A further reported finding was that TCR beta sequences accurately predicted the HLA-A and HLA-B alleles for most subjects in the first cohort. The 87-base-pair reads could not distinguish some IMGT-functional V segments, including TRBV6-2 and TRBV6-3, so those segments were excluded. V-gene and J-gene trimming of TCR beta chains was associated with a missense DCLRE1C variant in a later genetic analysis, and the association was replicated in an independent cohort. In the study, around 150 TCR beta chains were listed as associated with cytomegalovirus. Most CMV-associated TCR beta chains appeared to be HLA-restricted in a later analysis, and the HLA associations seemed to be driven largely by CMV exposure. The presence/absence analyses assumed that sequencing depth was roughly uniform across donors, and that assumption may not be true. In a later analysis, HLA-associated TCR beta chains were found to be more clonally expanded and to have lower generation probabilities than equally common non-associated chains. In an earlier analysis of roughly 560 of the donors, most TCR beta V segments were observed in productive rearrangements about 90% or about 30% of the time, broadly matching IMGT annotations. A group of highly shared sequence variants was considered likely to be a technical artifact of the sequencing pipeline. A later analysis reported that several top co-occurrence clusters appeared linked to parvovirus B19, influenza, CMV and Epstein-Barr virus. The authors suggested that the approach could potentially be generalized to other disease states and immunological phenotypes. The only immune exposure information available for the cohort was CMV serostatus. The cohort was sequenced for TCR beta chains only, and without alpha or paired-chain data the features that could be detected were limited.

Recombination linked TRBV10-3 to TRBJ2-7, with 11 junctional bases fitting TRBD1. Material for sequencing was PBMCs. This receptor was taken from a female donor in good health and CMV-seronegative. In nucleotide form, the sequence is TGTGCCATCAGTGACCGGGACAGGGGGGCTTACGAGCAGTACTTC. The resulting protein is CAISDRDRGAYEQYF.